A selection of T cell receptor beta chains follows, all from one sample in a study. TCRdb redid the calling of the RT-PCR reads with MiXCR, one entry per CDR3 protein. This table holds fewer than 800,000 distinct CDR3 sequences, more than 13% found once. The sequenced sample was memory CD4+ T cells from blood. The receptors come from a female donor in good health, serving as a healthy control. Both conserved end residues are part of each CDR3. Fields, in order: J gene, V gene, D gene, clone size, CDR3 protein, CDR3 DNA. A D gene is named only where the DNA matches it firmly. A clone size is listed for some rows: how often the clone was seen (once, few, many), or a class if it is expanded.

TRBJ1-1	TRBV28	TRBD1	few	CASRTPGQEDTEAFF	TGTGCCAGCAGAACCCCGGGACAGGAAGACACTGAAGCTTTCTTT
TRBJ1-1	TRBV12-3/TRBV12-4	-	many	CASSLLLGHGVEAFF	TGTGCCAGCAGTTTATTGTTGGGGCACGGAGTTGAAGCTTTCTTT
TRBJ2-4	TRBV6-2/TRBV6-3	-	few	CASRPYHGWRANPIQYF	TGTGCCAGCAGGCCTTACCACGGTTGGCGGGCGAATCCCATTCAGTACTTC
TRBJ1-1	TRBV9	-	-	CASSVAMVNTEAFF	TGTGCCAGCAGCGTAGCGATGGTGAACACTGAAGCTTTCTTT
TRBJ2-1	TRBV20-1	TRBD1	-	CSDDRGGRNEQFF	TGCAGTGATGACAGGGGAGGACGCAATGAGCAGTTCTTC
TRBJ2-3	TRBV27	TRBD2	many	CASREAGDTDTQYF	TGTGCCAGCAGAGAAGCGGGAGACACAGATACGCAGTATTTT
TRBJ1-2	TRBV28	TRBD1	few	CASTAGQGAFGYTF	TGTGCCAGCACCGCCGGACAGGGGGCTTTTGGCTACACCTTC
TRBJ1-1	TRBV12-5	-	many	CASGLTGGTEAFF	TGTGCTAGTGGTTTGACAGGAGGTACTGAAGCTTTCTTT
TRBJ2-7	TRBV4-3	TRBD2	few	CASSQAVVAGETYEQYF	TGCGCCAGCAGCCAAGCGGTCGTGGCGGGAGAAACCTACGAGCAGTACTTC
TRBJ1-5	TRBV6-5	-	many	CASSSDSNQPQHF	TGTGCCAGCAGCTCCGATTCGAATCAGCCCCAGCATTTT
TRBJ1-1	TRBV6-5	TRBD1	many	CASSGNPSTGGTEAFF	TGTGCCAGCAGTGGTAATCCTTCGACAGGGGGCACTGAAGCTTTCTTT
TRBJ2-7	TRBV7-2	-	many	CASSRDSNYEQYF	TGTGCCAGCAGCCGAGATTCAAACTACGAGCAGTACTTC
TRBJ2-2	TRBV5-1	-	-	CASRKAEVGTGELFF	TGCGCCAGCAGAAAGGCTGAAGTCGGCACCGGGGAGCTGTTTTTT
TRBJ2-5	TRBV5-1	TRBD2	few	CASTQERGMETQYF	TGCGCCAGCACCCAGGAGCGGGGGATGGAGACCCAGTACTTC
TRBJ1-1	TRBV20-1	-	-	CSASQTRAFF	TGCAGTGCTAGTCAGACTCGAGCTTTCTTT
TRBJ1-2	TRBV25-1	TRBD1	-	CASTPQGDYGYTF	TGTGCCAGCACCCCCCAGGGGGACTATGGCTACACCTTC
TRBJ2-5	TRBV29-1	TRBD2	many	CSAPTAGGVVETQYF	TGCAGCGCTCCGACAGCGGGAGGTGTGGTAGAGACCCAGTACTTC
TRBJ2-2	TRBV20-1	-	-	CSARAGSTGELFF	TGCAGTGCTAGAGCCGGGAGCACCGGGGAGCTGTTTTTT
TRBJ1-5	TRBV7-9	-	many	CASSLWGNQPQHF	TGTGCCAGCAGCTTGTGGGGGAATCAGCCCCAGCATTTT
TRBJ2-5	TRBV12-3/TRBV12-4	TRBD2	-	CASSRGGMETQYF	TGTGCCAGCAGTCGGGGGGGAATGGAGACCCAGTACTTC
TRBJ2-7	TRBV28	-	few	CASSLGPGRQRYF	TGTGCCAGCAGTTTAGGTCCCGGTAGACAAAGGTACTTC
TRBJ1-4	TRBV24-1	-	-	CATSGGATNEKLFF	TGTGCCACCAGTGGTGGCGCAACTAATGAAAAACTGTTTTTT
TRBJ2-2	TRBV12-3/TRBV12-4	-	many	CASSLRQFANTGELFF	TGTGCCAGCAGTTTACGACAGTTTGCGAACACCGGGGAGCTGTTTTTT
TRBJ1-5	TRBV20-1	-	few	CSASGLLGSQHF	TGCAGTGCTTCGGGACTCCTCGGGTCCCAGCATTTT
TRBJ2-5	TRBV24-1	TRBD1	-	CATSGGTAEETQYF	TGTGCCACCAGTGGGGGGACAGCTGAAGAGACCCAGTACTTC
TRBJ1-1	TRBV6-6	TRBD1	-	CASRPDREGTEAFF	TGTGCCAGCAGGCCGGACAGGGAGGGCACTGAAGCTTTCTTT
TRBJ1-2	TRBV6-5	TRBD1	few	CASSPYDRDGYTF	TGTGCCAGCAGTCCGTACGACAGGGACGGCTACACCTTC
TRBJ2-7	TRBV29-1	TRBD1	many	CSVNGQGNYEQYF	TGCAGCGTCAATGGACAGGGTAACTACGAGCAGTACTTC
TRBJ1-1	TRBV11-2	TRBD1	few	CASSQGQGSHTEAFF	TGTGCCAGCAGCCAAGGACAGGGGAGTCACACTGAAGCTTTCTTT
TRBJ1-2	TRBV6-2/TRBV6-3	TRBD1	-	CASSNYGTGNYSYTF	TGTGCCAGCAGTAACTACGGGACAGGGAACTATAGCTACACCTTC
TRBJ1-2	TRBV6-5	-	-	CASSYVGREVLNYGYTF	TGTGCCAGCAGTTACGTCGGCCGGGAGGTTCTTAACTATGGCTACACCTTC
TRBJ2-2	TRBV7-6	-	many	CASSRASATNTGELFF	TGTGCCAGCAGCCGGGCGTCAGCAACGAACACCGGGGAGCTGTTTTTT
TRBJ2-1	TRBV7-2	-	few	CASSLTTGPLEQFF	TGTGCCAGCAGCTTGACGACAGGCCCGCTTGAGCAGTTCTTC
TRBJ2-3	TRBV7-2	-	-	CASSLVGHTQYF	TGTGCCAGCAGCTTGGTGGGGCATACGCAGTATTTT
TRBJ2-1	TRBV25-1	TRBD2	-	CASSDPASGFYEQFF	TGTGCCAGCAGTGATCCGGCTAGCGGGTTCTATGAGCAGTTCTTC
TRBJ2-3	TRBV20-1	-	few	CSARSDTQYF	TGCAGTGCTAGATCAGATACGCAGTATTTT
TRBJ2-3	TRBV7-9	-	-	CASSLRTANKDTQYF	TGTGCCAGCAGCTTACGGACGGCTAATAAGGATACGCAGTATTTT
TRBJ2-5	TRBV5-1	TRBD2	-	CASSLVGGRFQETQYF	TGCGCCAGCAGCTTGGTGGGCGGGAGGTTTCAAGAGACCCAGTACTTC
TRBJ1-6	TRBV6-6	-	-	CASIGVNNSPLHF	TGTGCCAGCATCGGGGTAAATAATTCACCCCTCCACTTT
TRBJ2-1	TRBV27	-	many	CASRQDAYNEQFF	TGTGCCAGCAGACAGGACGCATACAATGAGCAGTTCTTC
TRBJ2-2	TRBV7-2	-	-	CASSVRGGQDTGELFF	TGTGCCAGCAGCGTCAGGGGGGGGCAAGACACCGGGGAGCTGTTTTTT
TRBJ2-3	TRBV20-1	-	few	CSGGLGLDTQYF	TGCAGTGGGGGGCTAGGACTGGATACGCAGTATTTT
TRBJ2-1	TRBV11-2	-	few	CASSLLPGEFFNEQFF	TGTGCCAGCAGCTTACTACCAGGGGAGTTTTTCAATGAGCAGTTCTTC
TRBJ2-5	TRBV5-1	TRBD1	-	CASKQGSNQETQYF	TGCGCCAGTAAACAGGGGTCGAACCAAGAGACCCAGTACTTC